These T cell receptor beta chains were read from a single sample in a study of T cell responses to AZD1222 COVID-19 vaccine. Libraries were prepared by immunoSEQ multiplex PCR; TCRdb keeps only in-frame clonotypes and omits some of them. The sample lists about 270,000 clones; around 92% were seen once. The source material was peripheral blood, sampled 28 days after the second AZD1222 dose. These receptors were obtained from an adult who received the AZD1222 COVID-19 vaccine. CDR3s include the opening cysteine and the closing phenylalanine or tryptophan. A D gene is named only where the DNA matches it firmly. Clone size is shown for a subset of rows, as once, few, many or a class of expanded clone.

j_call d_call clone_size v_call cdr3_aa cdr3_nt
TRBJ2-6 . . TRBV2 CATRRGSGANVLTF TGTGCCACCCGTCGAGGCTCTGGGGCCAACGTCCTGACTTTC
TRBJ1-1 . . TRBV28 CASSLRQNTEAFF TGTGCCAGCAGTTTAAGACAGAACACTGAAGCTTTCTTT
TRBJ1-2 . . TRBV6-1 CASSEQGYGYTF TGTGCCAGCAGTGAACAGGGCTATGGCTACACCTTC
TRBJ1-2 . . TRBV6-1 CASSEARGPKGYTF TGTGCCAGCAGTGAAGCCCGAGGGCCGAAAGGCTACACCTTC
TRBJ1-3 . . TRBV6-1 CASSVRRHSTASSGNTIYF TGTGCCAGCAGTGTCCGGCGCCATTCGACAGCCAGCTCTGGAAACACCATATATTTT
TRBJ2-7 TRBD2 . TRBV5-1 CASSLLAGTYEQYF TGCGCCAGCAGCCTACTAGCGGGGACGTACGAGCAGTACTTC
TRBJ2-1 . . TRBV27 CASSLEPGPNEQFF TGTGCCAGCAGTTTAGAGCCCGGTCCGAATGAGCAGTTCTTC
TRBJ2-7 . . TRBV4-1 CASSQTDRTYEQYF TGCGCCAGCAGCCAAACCGACAGGACCTACGAGCAGTACTTC
TRBJ1-5 . once TRBV2 CASSEPSNQPQHF TGTGCCAGCAGTGAACCTAGCAATCAGCCCCAGCATTTT
TRBJ2-1 TRBD2 . TRBV3-1/TRBV3-2 CASSKAGAIYNEQFF TGTGCCAGCAGCAAAGCGGGGGCCATATACAATGAGCAGTTCTTC
TRBJ1-5 TRBD1 . TRBV6-5 CASSYSTTGMKPQHF TGTGCCAGCAGTTACTCGACGACAGGGATGAAGCCCCAGCATTTT
TRBJ2-7 . . TRBV11-2 CASSNSGLAYEQYF TGTGCCAGCAGTAATTCGGGACTGGCCTACGAGCAGTACTTC
TRBJ2-7 . . TRBV5-1 CASSLDAHEQYF TGCGCCAGCAGCTTGGATGCCCACGAGCAGTACTTC
TRBJ2-1 TRBD2 . TRBV19 CASSPSGAYNEQFF TGTGCCAGTAGTCCCAGCGGGGCCTACAATGAGCAGTTCTTC
TRBJ1-6 . . TRBV5-1 CASSLEQGINSPLHF TGCGCCAGCAGCTTGGAACAGGGCATTAATTCACCCCTCCACTTT
TRBJ1-2 TRBD1 . TRBV4-2 CASSQDEARGQGYTF TGTGCCAGCAGCCAAGATGAGGCCAGGGGGCAAGGCTACACCTTC
TRBJ2-2 . . TRBV7-3 CASSLRGLGTGELFF TGTGCCAGCAGCTTACGGGGGCTTGGCACCGGGGAGCTGTTTTTT
TRBJ1-2 . . TRBV6-5 CASTNRRGGTYGYTF TGTGCCAGCACCAATAGGCGGGGGGGCACCTATGGCTACACCTTC
TRBJ1-6 . once TRBV6-2/TRBV6-3 CASSSPARSLHF TGTGCCAGCAGTTCGCCGGCCAGGAGCCTCCACTTT
TRBJ1-2 TRBD1 . TRBV24-1 CATSDRGQGQGYTF TGTGCCACCAGTGATCGAGGACAGGGACAAGGCTACACCTTC
TRBJ1-2 . . TRBV19 CASSIGVGYTF TGTGCCAGTAGTATTGGCGTTGGCTACACCTTC
TRBJ1-1 TRBD1 . TRBV9 CASSAWGQGNTEAFF TGTGCCAGCAGCGCCTGGGGACAGGGAAACACTGAAGCTTTCTTT
TRBJ2-7 . . TRBV28 CASVRGFPYEQYF TGTGCCAGCGTCCGGGGATTCCCCTACGAGCAGTACTTC
TRBJ1-4 . once TRBV5-1 CASSFGSSMELFF TGCGCCAGCAGCTTTGGCAGCTCGATGGAACTGTTTTTT
TRBJ2-3 . . TRBV15 CATSEGPRNTDTQYF TGTGCCACCAGCGAGGGACCGCGAAACACAGATACGCAGTATTTT
TRBJ1-6 TRBD1 . TRBV7-3 CASSSSGQNNSPLHF TGTGCCAGCAGCTCCTCGGGACAGAATAATTCACCCCTCCACTTT
TRBJ1-1 . . TRBV6-6 CASSPDRSNKAFF TGTGCCAGCAGCCCCGACAGGAGCAATAAAGCTTTCTTT
TRBJ1-1 . . TRBV7-2 CASSLRGTTTEAFF TGTGCCAGCAGCTTACGAGGGACAACCACTGAAGCTTTCTTT
TRBJ2-1 . . TRBV6-1 CASSEALNEQFF TGTGCCAGCAGTGAAGCGTTGAATGAGCAGTTCTTC
TRBJ1-2 TRBD1 . TRBV16 CASSHGTGDGYTF TGTGCCAGCAGCCATGGGACAGGGGATGGCTACACCTTC
TRBJ1-2 . . TRBV2 CASMRDGLTYGYTF TGTGCCAGCATGCGGGACGGCCTAACCTATGGCTACACCTTC
TRBJ1-2 TRBD1 . TRBV10-3 CAISEGTGGLYGYTF TGTGCCATCAGTGAAGGGACAGGGGGACTCTATGGCTACACCTTC
TRBJ2-7 . . TRBV21-1 CASSPPGGDNEQYF TGTGCCAGCAGCCCCCCCGGGGGGGACAACGAGCAGTACTTC
TRBJ2-7 TRBD1 once TRBV28 CASSLQGAYEQYF TGTGCCAGCAGTTTACAGGGGGCTTACGAGCAGTACTTC
TRBJ2-4 . . TRBV2 CASSEIIAKNIQYF TGTGCCAGCAGTGAAATTATAGCCAAAAACATTCAGTACTTC
TRBJ1-6 . . TRBV28 CASNGQSGNSPLHF TGTGCCAGCAACGGACAGTCCGGGAATTCACCCCTCCACTTT
TRBJ2-7 . . TRBV7-2 CASAKNPPIEQYF TGTGCCAGCGCTAAGAACCCTCCTATAGAGCAGTACTTC
TRBJ2-7 . . TRBV28 CASTPGTHSGSEQYF TGTGCCAGCACCCCTGGAACCCACTCTGGGTCCGAGCAGTACTTC
TRBJ1-3 . . TRBV2 CASSEYGNTIYF TGTGCCAGCAGTGAATATGGAAACACCATATATTTT
TRBJ1-5 . . TRBV28 CASSTGQLSNQPQHF TGTGCCAGCAGTACCGGACAGCTAAGCAATCAGCCCCAGCATTTT
TRBJ2-7 TRBD2 . TRBV5-1 CASSRGTTYSNSYEQYF TGCGCCAGCAGCCGGGGGACTACCTACTCGAATTCCTACGAGCAGTACTTC
TRBJ1-6 . . TRBV18 CASSPVRGSNSPLHF TGTGCCAGCTCACCCGTAAGGGGATCGAATTCACCCCTCCACTTT
TRBJ1-5 TRBD1 . TRBV7-9 CASSTRTGIGNQPQHF TGTGCCAGCAGCACTCGGACAGGGATAGGCAATCAGCCCCAGCATTTT
TRBJ2-3 . . TRBV2 CASSENMEDSTDTQYF TGTGCCAGCAGTGAAAACATGGAGGACAGCACAGATACGCAGTATTTT
TRBJ2-2 . . TRBV3-1/TRBV3-2 CASSQVARSNTGELFF TGTGCCAGCAGCCAAGTTGCCAGATCGAACACCGGGGAGCTGTTTTTT
TRBJ1-4 . . TRBV6-5 CASSPEGGEGEKLFF TGTGCCAGCAGTCCAGAAGGAGGGGAGGGCGAAAAACTGTTTTTT
TRBJ2-1 . . TRBV24-1 CATSVPGWSNEQFF TGTGCCACCAGTGTACCGGGATGGAGCAATGAGCAGTTCTTC
TRBJ1-2 . . TRBV23-1 CASSPLFNRDGGYTF TGCGCCAGCAGCCCTCTTTTTAATCGGGACGGTGGCTACACCTTC